This T cell receptor (beta chain) was sequenced during a study of blood T cell repertoires in COVID-19 (dated by TCRdb to between 2020 and 2021). For context, the study as a whole: Samples covering the acute and convalescent phases of COVID-19 were provided by collaborators in the United States, Italy and Spain. The dataset comprised deeply sampled blood TCRbeta repertoires from subjects exposed to, actively infected with, or recovered from COVID-19. The material from the prospective study consisted of cDNA or gDNA derived from T cells, B-cell-depleted T cells, or PBMCs. The samples were drawn from the first 160 participants of the ongoing ImmuneRACE study and from 1,254 subjects provided by 6 global collaborators. Where HLA class I and class II types were available, the types were taken from metadata supplied by the sample provider, not from assay-based typing. Nearly every sample came with metadata listing a de-identified subject ID, COVID-19 status, age in years and sex. A freely available public database, intended as a resource for researchers studying the immune response to SARS-CoV-2, is where the repertoires were released.

The paper's findings and limits, for the study overall: The amount of clinical and demographic metadata varied by source and participant and was provided uncurated.

As for this clone: Its cognate antigen has yet to be identified. Base quality data are lacking; no much larger clone is found one base away.

Enrolling through a virtual design, the prospective study's participants ranged in age from roughly 18 to 90 years and lived across approximately 25 United States geographic areas. In the prospective study, cohorts were assigned on the basis of participant-reported clinical history obtained from a screening survey and a study questionnaire. Exposed participants had been in contact with someone with a PCR-confirmed or clinician-diagnosed COVID-19 case within 2 weeks of study entry. In the prospective study, whole blood, serum and a nasopharyngeal or oropharyngeal swab were collected from each participant by mobile phlebotomists. Prospective study participants could optionally give additional blood draws and questionnaires over an approximately 2-month period. Before DNA extraction, blood samples from the prospective study were shipped at room temperature or frozen. Reading from cysteine to phenylalanine, the CDR3 counts 15 amino acids. Of all the DNA, just the CDR3 is kept, 45 bases in frame from base 1. As encoded in the germline V gene, CDR1 is SGHDN while CDR2 is FVKESK. A distance of 15 bases separates the germline ends of V and J, which lose 5 bases and 2 bases respectively.

TCRbeta CDR3 regions were amplified from genomic DNA using the immunoSEQ Assay, a bias-controlled multiplex PCR. The paper's data handling went like this. The number of nucleated cells in each sample was estimated from the amplification of reference gene primers within the assay. To quantify the absolute abundance of each unique TCRbeta CDR3 rearrangement, sequence reads were collapsed and filtered. For each sample, productive Simpson clonality was calculated by taking the square root of Simpson's diversity index across productive rearrangements. TCRdb's version of the immuneACCESS table is confined to in-frame rearrangements and falls short of the full clone set. An unresolved V gene accounts for under half of the shortfall where checked; the remainder is of unknown origin. Clone size and the V and J calls come from that table; the DNA yielded D and trimming. This sample is represented by 320,000 or so clones; roughly 85% of them were singletons. The top ten constitute under 2% of the sample.

This TCR was recovered from a woman in her twenties or thirties who had been exposed to COVID-19. The rearranged segments are TRBV14 and TRBJ1-1, with the D gene not clear enough to name. The sequenced sample consisted of PBMCs or T cells enriched from blood (not recorded which). The CDR3 loop reads CASSSRASSNTEAFF. In nucleotide form, the sequence is TGTGCCAGCAGCTCAAGAGCGTCCAGTAACACTGAAGCTTTCTTT.